The subject of this entry is one T cell receptor (beta chain). Per the study methods: From reference gene primer amplification, estimates of nucleated cell counts were derived. TCRdb's table, derived via immunoSEQ multiplex PCR, lists solely in-frame clones and lacks some. V, J and clone size are taken as reported in that table, and D and trimming were inferred from the DNA itself. The profile shows about half a million clones, 80% to 90% of them singletons. This record belongs to a study of blood T cell repertoires in COVID-19. On the study more broadly: From T cells, B-cell-depleted T cells, or PBMCs came the material, which was cDNA or gDNA.

V was pared by 10 bases and J by 9 bases, with 9 bases of the junction left unmatched. Germline loops: CDR1 MDHEN, CDR2 SYDVKM. The CDR3 spans 12 residues. Material for sequencing was peripheral blood. The V call is TRBV28, the J call TRBJ2-1, with 7 bases matching TRBD2. The clonotype was recovered from a human donor in a cohort sampled during active COVID-19. The CDR3 nucleotides are TGTGCCAACGCACTAGCGTCGGGTGAGCAGTTCTTC. Translating it yields CANALASGEQFF. The whole variable domain, remainder taken from reference TRBV28 and TRBJ2-1, is DVKVTQSSRYLVKRTGEKVFLECVQDMDHENMFWYRQDPGLGLRLIYFSYDVKMKEKGDIPEGYSVSREKKERFSLILESASTNQTSMYLCANALASGEQFFGPGTRLTVL.